This T cell receptor (beta chain) was captured by sequencing in a study of T cell responses to AZD1222 COVID-19 vaccine. TCRdb's table, derived via immunoSEQ multiplex PCR, lists solely in-frame clones and lacks some. The sample holds approximately 80,000 clones, roughly 88% seen once. The germline V gene has CDR1 MDHEN and CDR2 SYDVKM. Trimming left V 4 bases short and J 1 base short, with 10 bases between. This CDR3 is built from 14 residues. V gene TRBV28 combines with J gene TRBJ2-5; D may be TRBD1 (5 bases). The TCR originated in an adult who received the AZD1222 COVID-19 vaccine. The material was peripheral blood, obtained 28 days after the second AZD1222 dose. This chain's CDR3 is CASSSVGVQETQYF. The CDR3, as DNA: TGTGCCAGCAGTTCCGTAGGGGTCCAAGAGACCCAGTACTTC.